This TCR beta chain is from a study of CD8+CD57+ T cells in acquired aplastic anemia. Genomic DNA constituted the template upon which TCR beta VDJ and CDR3 profiling was performed. TCRdb reprocessed the reads with MiXCR, giving one entry per CDR3 protein. The sample comprises some 150,000 distinct CDR3 sequences, less than 45% of which are singletons, and 8% to 8.5% rests with the top ten. CDR1 and CDR2 from the germline V gene are LNHNV and YYDKDF (reference sequence). The junction had 1 base not matched to a gene; V was cut back by 3 bases and J by 1 base. The CDR3 is made up of 14 amino acids. Sequencing was done on a sample of sorted CD4+, CD8+, or CD8+CD57+ T cells (not recorded which) from PBMCs. This chain links TRBV15 with TRBJ2-3, with 7 bases that match TRBD2. The receptor was isolated from a human donor in good health, serving as a control. For the CDR3, the DNA is TGTGCCACCAGCAGTCTAGCGGGCACAGATACGCAGTATTTT. It specifies CATSSLAGTDTQYF.